A selection of T cell receptor beta chains follows, all from one sample in a study of blood T cells in healthy people across ages. TCRdb fed the 5' RACE reads into MiXCR, producing one record per CDR3 protein. Among over 1,200,000 distinct CDR3 sequences listed, 59% were seen once. Sequenced: blood. The source is a man younger than 35 in good health. Each CDR3 is given with its conserved first and last residue. D genes are given only for firm matches. Not every row has a clone size; where given, it reads once, few, many or a size class.

>NA|TRBV27|NA|TRBJ1-2
CASSWKENYGYTF
TGTGCCAGCAGCTGGAAGGAGAACTATGGCTACACCTTC
>TRBD1|TRBV19|NA|TRBJ1-2
CASRKTGEFQGYTF
TGTGCCAGTAGAAAGACAGGGGAGTTCCAAGGCTACACCTTC
>NA|TRBV4-3|NA|TRBJ2-7
CASSQGLLGGRSSYEQYF
TGCGCCAGCAGCCAAGGCCTCTTAGGGGGGAGAAGCTCCTACGAGCAGTACTTC
>TRBD2|TRBV7-6|few|TRBJ2-3
CASSLEASGSTQYF
TGTGCCAGCAGCTTAGAGGCTAGCGGGAGTACGCAGTATTTT
>NA|TRBV2|NA|TRBJ2-7
CASSEGVVLGQYF
TGTGCCAGCAGTGAAGGAGTGGTGTTGGGGCAGTACTTC
>NA|TRBV7-2|few|TRBJ2-3
CASTALDTQYF
TGTGCCAGCACCGCTCTGGATACGCAGTATTTT
>NA|TRBV20-1|few|TRBJ2-1
CSARGPGSNEQFF
TGCAGTGCTAGAGGACCCGGCAGCAATGAGCAGTTCTTC
>NA|TRBV5-6|NA|TRBJ2-5
CASSLIYKETQYF
TGTGCCAGCAGCTTGATATACAAAGAGACCCAGTACTTC
>NA|TRBV7-2|few|TRBJ1-2
CASSQRALSYGYTF
TGTGCCAGCAGCCAGAGGGCCTTGTCTTATGGCTACACCTTC
>NA|TRBV6-5|few|TRBJ2-1
CASSIDGGLFF
TGTGCCAGCAGTATCGACGGGGGGCTGTTCTTC
>NA|TRBV6-5|NA|TRBJ2-7
CTSTLNYEQYF
TGTACCAGCACCTTAAACTACGAGCAGTACTTC
>NA|TRBV29-1|few|TRBJ2-7
CSVVGGGREQYF
TGCAGCGTTGTAGGGGGGGGTCGCGAGCAGTACTTC
>NA|TRBV9|few|TRBJ1-1
CASSEPRDGFQNTEAFF
TGTGCCAGCAGCGAGCCCCGGGACGGCTTCCAGAACACTGAAGCTTTCTTT
>TRBD1|TRBV10-3|few|TRBJ2-7
CAISGDRGNSYEQYF
TGTGCCATCAGTGGGGACAGGGGGAATTCCTACGAGCAGTACTTC
>TRBD2|TRBV6-2/TRBV6-3|NA|TRBJ2-1
CASGESLTSGKFNEQFF
TGTGCCAGCGGTGAGTCCCTGACTAGCGGGAAATTTAATGAGCAGTTCTTC
>NA|TRBV29-1|few|TRBJ2-1
CSVEDSNYNEQFF
TGCAGCGTTGAAGACAGTAACTACAATGAGCAGTTCTTC
>NA|TRBV6-6|few|TRBJ2-1
CASSYSGRNEQFF
TGTGCCAGCAGTTACTCGGGCAGGAATGAGCAGTTCTTC